This T cell receptor beta chain was recorded in a study of identifying expanded T cells in peripheral blood. The study, taken as a whole, reports: Variance in clone template counts between approximately two-week samples significantly increased with total template count across all healthy donors.

V lost 7 bases and J 8 bases, leaving 23 bases between the germline ends. Germline values: CDR1 LNHDA, CDR2 SQIVND (reference sequence). CDR3 length equals 15 residues. Assay: immunoSEQ multiplex PCR; the TCRdb copy retains only in-frame clones and omits some. Of about 120,000 clones listed, 75% to 90% are singletons. Regarding this clone: Its target is unknown.

The receptor was derived from a person between 18 and 75 years old in good health. The sequencing sample was made of blood. The gene calls are TRBV19 and TRBJ1-2; D is unclear. The CDR3 here is CASTKRDSMATGYTF. The CDR3 DNA follows: TGTGCCAGTACCAAACGGGATTCTATGGCTACGGGCTACACCTTC.